This note documents a single T cell receptor (beta chain) sequence. Libraries were prepared by immunoSEQ multiplex PCR; TCRdb keeps only in-frame clonotypes and omits some of them. The table has hundreds of thousands of clones, about 90% seen once. This entry comes from a study of blood T cell repertoires in COVID-19. At the level of the study: Sites across the United States, Italy and Spain contributed samples from acute and convalescent COVID-19.

Per germline, CDR1 LGHDT and CDR2 YNNKEL (reference sequence). The CDR3 is made up of 19 amino acids. Trimming removed 3 bases from V and 5 bases from J; junction bases left unmatched: 16. The clonotype was recovered from a man aged 40-49 years with acute or convalescent COVID-19. What was sequenced was peripheral blood. This sequence joins TRBV3-1 (or the pseudogene TRBV3-2) and TRBJ2-1, with 10 bases lining up with TRBD2. The CDR3, as DNA: TGTGCCAGCAGCCAGGAAGATCCGACACTAGCGGGGTATCACAATGAGCAGTTCTTC. This codes for CASSQEDPTLAGYHNEQFF.